This T cell receptor beta chain was recovered during a study of vaccination effects on CD4 cells after COVID-19. Using viral peptide pools, the ViraFEST assay grew out antigen-specific CD4+ T cells prior to sequencing. Once cultured for under 11 days, the cells underwent separation to obtain CD4+ T cells. Having tested negative for nucleocapsid antibodies, the vaccine recipients showed no prior SARS-CoV-2 infection. The culture medium for two million PBMC per well included around 9.3 IU/ml IL-2 and 8.5 to 10 ug/ml peptides. The data were produced by immunoSEQ multiplex PCR, yet TCRdb's version contains in-frame clones alone and is incomplete. This sample has 50,000 to 65,000 clones, with about four fifths found just once. V lost 5 bases, J lost 7 bases, and 7 bases stayed unmatched. Germline loops: CDR1 SGHRS, CDR2 YFSETQ. The length of the CDR3 is 15 residues. To note about this clone: No antigen is known for it.

This rearrangement joins TRBV5-1 to TRBJ1-6; 9 bases match TRBD1. Here the sequenced sample was CD4+ T cells from PBMCs cultured with HCoV-OC43 spike peptides, taken before COVID-19 vaccination. Subset given: HCoV-OC43 spike overlapping peptide pool stimulation. The TCR originated in a human donor who received a COVID-19 vaccine. The CDR3 protein is CASRGTGTGNSPLHF. In DNA, the CDR3 is TGCGCCAGCAGGGGAACGGGGACAGGGAATTCACCCCTCCACTTT.